This paragraph covers one T cell receptor beta chain sequence. Its antigen is as yet unknown. This entry belongs to a study of cytomegalovirus exposure and HLA in healthy donors. Study-level background: The 90 to 150 validation repertoires used a platform that matched the one used for the roughly 700 first-cohort repertoires, as a later analysis reported.

Findings of the study overall: Most TCR sequences were uncommon, yet certain public TCRs appeared in many donors.

Germline V gene lookup returns CDR1 SGHNT and CDR2 YENEEA. The CDR3 covers 19 residues. Trimming took 5 bases from V and 2 from J; bases not matched to a gene: 19. Sequenced by immunoSEQ multiplex PCR; TCRdb stores in-frame clones only, minus some. The table lists about 160,000 clones, 85% to 90% of them singletons. The source is a man aged 18 to 29 in good health and CMV-seropositive. Sequencing input: PBMCs. The chain joins TRBV11-3 to TRBJ2-7; the match to TRBD2 covers 9 bases. CDR3 bases: TGTGCCAGCAGCCCCGTTTGGACGGGGGATTCTAGCGGGACCTACGAGCAGTACTTC. Residues: CASSPVWTGDSSGTYEQYF.